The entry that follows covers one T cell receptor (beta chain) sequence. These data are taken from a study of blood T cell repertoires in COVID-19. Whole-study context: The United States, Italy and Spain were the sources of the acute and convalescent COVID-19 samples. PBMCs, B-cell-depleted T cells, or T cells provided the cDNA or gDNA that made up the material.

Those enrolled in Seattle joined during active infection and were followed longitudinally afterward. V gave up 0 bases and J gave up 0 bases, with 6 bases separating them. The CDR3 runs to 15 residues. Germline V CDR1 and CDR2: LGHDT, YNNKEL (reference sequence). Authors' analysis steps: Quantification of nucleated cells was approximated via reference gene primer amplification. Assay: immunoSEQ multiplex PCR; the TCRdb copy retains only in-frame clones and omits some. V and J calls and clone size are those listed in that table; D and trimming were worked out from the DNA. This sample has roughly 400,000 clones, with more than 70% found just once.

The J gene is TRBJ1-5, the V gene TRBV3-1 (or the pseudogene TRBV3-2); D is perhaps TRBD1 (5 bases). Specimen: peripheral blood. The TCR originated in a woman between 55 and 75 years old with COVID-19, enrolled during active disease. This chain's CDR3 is CASSQDRASNQPQHF. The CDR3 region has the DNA TGTGCCAGCAGCCAAGACAGGGCTAGCAATCAGCCCCAGCATTTT.